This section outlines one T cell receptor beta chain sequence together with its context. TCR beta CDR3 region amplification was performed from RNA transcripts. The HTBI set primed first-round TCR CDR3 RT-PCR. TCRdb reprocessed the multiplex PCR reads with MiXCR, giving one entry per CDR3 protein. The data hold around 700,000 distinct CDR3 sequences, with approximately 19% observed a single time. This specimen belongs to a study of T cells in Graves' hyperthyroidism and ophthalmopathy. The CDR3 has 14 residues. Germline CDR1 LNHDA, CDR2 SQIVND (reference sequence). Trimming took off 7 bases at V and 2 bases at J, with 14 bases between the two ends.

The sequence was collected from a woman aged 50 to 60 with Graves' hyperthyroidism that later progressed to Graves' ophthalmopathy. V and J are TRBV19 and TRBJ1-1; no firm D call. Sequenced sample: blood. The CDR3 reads CASNSDHDNTEAFF. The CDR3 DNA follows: TGTGCCAGTAATTCTGACCATGATAACACTGAAGCTTTCTTT.